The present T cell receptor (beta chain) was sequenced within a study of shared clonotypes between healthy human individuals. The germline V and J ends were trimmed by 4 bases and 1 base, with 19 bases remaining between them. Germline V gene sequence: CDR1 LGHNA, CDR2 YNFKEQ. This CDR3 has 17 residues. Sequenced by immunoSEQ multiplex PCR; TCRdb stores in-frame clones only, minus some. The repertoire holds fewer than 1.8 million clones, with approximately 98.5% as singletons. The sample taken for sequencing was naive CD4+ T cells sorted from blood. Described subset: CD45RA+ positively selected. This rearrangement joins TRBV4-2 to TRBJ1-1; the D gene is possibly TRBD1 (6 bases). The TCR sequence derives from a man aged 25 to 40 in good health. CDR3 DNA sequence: TGTGCCAGCAGCCGATACAACAGGGAGGGGGAGAACACTGAAGCTTTCTTT. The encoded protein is CASSRYNREGENTEAFF.